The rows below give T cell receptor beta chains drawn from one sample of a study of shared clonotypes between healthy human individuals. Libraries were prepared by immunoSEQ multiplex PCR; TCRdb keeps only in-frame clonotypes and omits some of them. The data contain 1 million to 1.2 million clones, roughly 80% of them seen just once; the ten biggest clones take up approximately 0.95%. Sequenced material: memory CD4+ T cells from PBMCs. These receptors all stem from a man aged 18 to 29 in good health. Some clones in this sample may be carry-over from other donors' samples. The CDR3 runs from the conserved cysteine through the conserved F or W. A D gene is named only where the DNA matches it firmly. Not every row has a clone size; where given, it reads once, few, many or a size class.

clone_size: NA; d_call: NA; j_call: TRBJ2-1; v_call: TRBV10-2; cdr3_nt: TGCGCCAGCAGTGCTTACAATGAGCAGTTCTTC; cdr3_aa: CASSAYNEQFF
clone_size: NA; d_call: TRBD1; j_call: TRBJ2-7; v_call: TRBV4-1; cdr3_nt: TGCGCCAGCAGCCAACCAACCCGGGACAGGGCCAACGAGCAGTACTTC; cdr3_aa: CASSQPTRDRANEQYF
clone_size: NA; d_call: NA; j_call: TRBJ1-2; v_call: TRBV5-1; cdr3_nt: TGCGCCAGCAGCGCAACGGCCGGTGCCTATGGCTACACCTTC; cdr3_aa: CASSATAGAYGYTF
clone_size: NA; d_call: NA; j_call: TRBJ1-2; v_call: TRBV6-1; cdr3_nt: TGTGCCAGCGGCAACCGCCTACAGGTTAACTATGGCTACACCTTC; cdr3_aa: CASGNRLQVNYGYTF
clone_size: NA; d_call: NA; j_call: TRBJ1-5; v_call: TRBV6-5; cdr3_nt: TGTGCCAGCAGTCCCATCGGGGGCGTTTGGCAGCCCCAGCATTTT; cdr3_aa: CASSPIGGVWQPQHF
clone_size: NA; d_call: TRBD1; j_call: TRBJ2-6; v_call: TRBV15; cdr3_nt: TGTGCCACCAGCTCCCGACAGGGGGCGTCTGGGGCCAACGTCCTGACTTTC; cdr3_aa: CATSSRQGASGANVLTF
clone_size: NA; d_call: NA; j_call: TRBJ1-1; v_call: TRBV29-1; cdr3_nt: TGCAGCGTTGAAGGTGGGGCACGAACTGAAGCTTTCTTT; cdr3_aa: CSVEGGARTEAFF
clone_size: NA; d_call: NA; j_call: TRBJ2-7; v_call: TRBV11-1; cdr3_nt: TGTGCCAGCAGCTTACCGTCCAGGGGAGGCGAGCAGTACTTC; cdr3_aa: CASSLPSRGGEQYF
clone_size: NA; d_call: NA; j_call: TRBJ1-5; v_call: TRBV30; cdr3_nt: TGTGCCTGGAGTGAAGACAGAAATCAGCCCCAGCATTTT; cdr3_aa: CAWSEDRNQPQHF
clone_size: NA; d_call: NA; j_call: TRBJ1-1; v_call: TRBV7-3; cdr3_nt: TGTGCCAGCAGCCCTGGGGGGCTCTGGGACACTGAAGCTTTCTTT; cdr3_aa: CASSPGGLWDTEAFF
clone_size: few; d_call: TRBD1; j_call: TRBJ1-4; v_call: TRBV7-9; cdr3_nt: TGTGCCAGCAGCTTCGGACAGGGGCGGGATGCTAATGAAAAACTGTTTTTT; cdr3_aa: CASSFGQGRDANEKLFF
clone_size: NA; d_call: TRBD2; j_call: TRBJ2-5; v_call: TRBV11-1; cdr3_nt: TGTGCCAGCAGCGGGCCGGGAGGAGAGACCCAGTACTTC; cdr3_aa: CASSGPGGETQYF
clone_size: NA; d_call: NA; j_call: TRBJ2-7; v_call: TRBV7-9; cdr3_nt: TGTGCCAGCAGCCCAGGCCCCTCTGCCTCCTACGAGCAGTACTTC; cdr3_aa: CASSPGPSASYEQYF
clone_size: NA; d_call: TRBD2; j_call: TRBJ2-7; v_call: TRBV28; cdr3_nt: TGTGCCAGCGGGGCGGGAGGTTGGGACGAGCAGTACTTC; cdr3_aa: CASGAGGWDEQYF
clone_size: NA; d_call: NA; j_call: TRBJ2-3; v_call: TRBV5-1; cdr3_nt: TGCGCCAGCAGCTTGGCTGTCTTATCAGATACGCAGTATTTT; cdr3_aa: CASSLAVLSDTQYF
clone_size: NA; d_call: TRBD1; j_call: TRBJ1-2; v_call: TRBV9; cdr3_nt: TGTGCCAGCAGCGTAACTACAGGGGGCGGTTGGTATGGCTACACCTTC; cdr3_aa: CASSVTTGGGWYGYTF
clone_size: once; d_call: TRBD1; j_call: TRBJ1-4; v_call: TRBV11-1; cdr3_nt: TGTGCCAGCAGCACCGGGACAGGGGCGCTTAATGAAAAACTGTTTTTT; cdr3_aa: CASSTGTGALNEKLFF
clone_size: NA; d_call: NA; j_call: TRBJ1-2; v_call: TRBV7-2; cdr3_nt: TGTGCCAGCAGCAGACGAATTTCTGGCTACACCTTC; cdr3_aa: CASSRRISGYTF
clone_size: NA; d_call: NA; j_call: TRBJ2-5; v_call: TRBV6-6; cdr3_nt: TGTGCCAGCAGTTACTCGAAGGGGCAAGAGACCCAGTACTTC; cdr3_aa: CASSYSKGQETQYF
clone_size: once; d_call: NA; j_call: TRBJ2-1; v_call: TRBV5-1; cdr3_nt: TGCGCCAGCGAACCCGGGGACTCCTACAATGAGCAGTTCTTC; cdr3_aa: CASEPGDSYNEQFF
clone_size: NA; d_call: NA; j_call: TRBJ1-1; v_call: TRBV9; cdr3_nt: TGTGCCAGCAGCCAGATGAACACTGAAGCTTTCTTT; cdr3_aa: CASSQMNTEAFF
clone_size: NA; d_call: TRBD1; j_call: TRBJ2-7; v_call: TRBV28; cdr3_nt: TGTGCCAGCTCCCCACAGGGGACCGTTTACGAGCAGTACTTC; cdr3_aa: CASSPQGTVYEQYF
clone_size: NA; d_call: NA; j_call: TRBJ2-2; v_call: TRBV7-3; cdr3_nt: TGTGCCAGCAGCTTAGATGGGCCCTCCGGGGAGCTGTTTTTT; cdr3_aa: CASSLDGPSGELFF
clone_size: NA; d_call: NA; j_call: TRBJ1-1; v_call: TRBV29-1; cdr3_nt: TGCAGCGTTGAAGATTGGGGTGAAGGCACTGAAGCTTTCTTT; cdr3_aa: CSVEDWGEGTEAFF
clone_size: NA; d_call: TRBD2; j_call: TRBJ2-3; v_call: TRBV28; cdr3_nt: TGTGCCAGCAGAACTAGCGGGAGGATGGATACGCAGTATTTT; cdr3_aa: CASRTSGRMDTQYF
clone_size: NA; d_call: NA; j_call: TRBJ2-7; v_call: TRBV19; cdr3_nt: TGTGCCAGTAGTATAGTGACCTCAAAGTATGACTACGAGCAGTACTTC; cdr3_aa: CASSIVTSKYDYEQYF
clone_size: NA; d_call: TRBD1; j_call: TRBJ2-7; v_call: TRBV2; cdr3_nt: TGTGCCAGCAATCTACAGGGGAGCGAGCAGTACTTC; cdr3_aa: CASNLQGSEQYF
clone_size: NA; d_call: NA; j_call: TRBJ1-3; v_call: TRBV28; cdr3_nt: TGTGCCAGCAGCTCCGGGCGTTCTGGAAACACCATATATTTT; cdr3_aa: CASSSGRSGNTIYF
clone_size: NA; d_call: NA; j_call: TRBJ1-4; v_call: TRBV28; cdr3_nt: TGTGCCAGCAGTCCCTGGGGAGGAGGTGAAAAACTGTTTTTT; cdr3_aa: CASSPWGGGEKLFF
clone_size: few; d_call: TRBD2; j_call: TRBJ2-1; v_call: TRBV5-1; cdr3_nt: TGCGCCAGCAGCTTGGAACGAGCGGGAGGGACCTACAATGAGCAGTTCTTC; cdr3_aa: CASSLERAGGTYNEQFF
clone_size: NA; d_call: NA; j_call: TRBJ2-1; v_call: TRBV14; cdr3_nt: TGTGCCAGCAGCCAAGATCTAGGTCGGGAGCAGTTCTTC; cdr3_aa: CASSQDLGREQFF
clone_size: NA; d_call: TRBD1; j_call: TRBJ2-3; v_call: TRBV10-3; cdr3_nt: TGTGCCATCAGCCGCCGGACAGGGGGGACAGATACGCAGTATTTT; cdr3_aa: CAISRRTGGTDTQYF
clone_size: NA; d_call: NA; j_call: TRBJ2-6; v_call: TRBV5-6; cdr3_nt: TGTGCCAGCAGCTTTGGTGCATCTGGGGCCAACGTCCTGACTTTC; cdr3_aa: CASSFGASGANVLTF
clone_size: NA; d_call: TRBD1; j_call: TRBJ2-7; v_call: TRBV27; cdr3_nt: TGTGCCAGCCGCCAGGACAGGGAGGCCTACGAGCAGTACTTC; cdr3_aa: CASRQDREAYEQYF
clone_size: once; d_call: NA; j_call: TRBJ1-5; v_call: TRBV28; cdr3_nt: TGTGCCAGCTTCGCCCCAGGGTCACGGGGTCAGCCCCAGCATTTT; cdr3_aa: CASFAPGSRGQPQHF
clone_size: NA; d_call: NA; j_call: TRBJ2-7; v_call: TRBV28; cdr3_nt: TGTGCCAGCAGTTTCGTGGCGGGCCCCTCCTACGAGCAGTACTTC; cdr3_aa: CASSFVAGPSYEQYF
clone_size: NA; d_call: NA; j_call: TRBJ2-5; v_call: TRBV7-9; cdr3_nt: TGTGCCAGCAGCCAGGACTTAATCCAAGAGACCCAGTACTTC; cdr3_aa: CASSQDLIQETQYF